These 21 T cell receptor beta chains were all obtained from the same sample, sequenced in a study of CD8+ T cells in alopecia areata. RNA, once extracted, was reverse transcribed into cDNA for use as the sequencing template. The table came from immunoSEQ multiplex PCR; TCRdb's copy has only in-frame clones and leaves some out. The sample contains approximately 180,000 clones, roughly 60% of which appear only once. Sequenced here: CD4+ T cells sorted from blood, sampled at week 0. The receptors shown here come from a human donor with alopecia areata.

The chain uses TRBV6-5 and TRBJ1-4; D is uncertain. This CDR3 spans 14 amino acids. CDR1 and CDR2 from the germline V gene are MNHEY and SVGAGI. V was trimmed by 0 bases and J by 6 bases, leaving 8 bases between them. The CDR3 sequence is CASSYSLRDEKLFF. The CDR3 coding sequence is TGTGCCAGCAGTTACTCTCTCAGAGATGAAAAACTGTTTTTT.

V is TRBV2 and J is TRBJ1-2; 7 bases line up with TRBD1. This CDR3 has 13 amino acids. Per the germline V gene, CDR1 is SNHLY and CDR2 is FYNNEI. The V gene end was trimmed by 8 bases and the J gene end by 6 bases; junction bases not matched to a gene: 9. CDR3 sequence (DNA): TGTGCCAGCCTAGGAACAGGGGTTCATGGCTACACCTTC. Translating it yields CASLGTGVHGYTF.

The chain combines TRBV30 with TRBJ2-1; the D is unclear. This CDR3 has 13 amino acids. Germline loops: CDR1 GTSNPN, CDR2 SVGIG (reference sequence). V was trimmed by 5 bases and J by 2 bases, leaving 10 bases between them. CDR3 protein: CAWGRATYNEQFF. Written as DNA, the CDR3 is TGTGCCTGGGGACGGGCCACCTACAATGAGCAGTTCTTC.

V is TRBV5-1 and J is TRBJ2-5, with 7 bases aligning to TRBD2. V lost 5 bases to trimming and J lost 1 base; unmatched junction nucleotides: 8. Germline V gives CDR1 SGHRS, CDR2 YFSETQ. The CDR3 spans 15 residues. CDR3 DNA: TGCGCCAGCAGTAGAGCGGGGCCACCCCAAGAGACCCAGTACTTC. This translates into CASSRAGPPQETQYF.

This chain connects TRBV9 to TRBJ2-3; the match to TRBD2 covers 11 bases. With V trimmed by 3 bases and J by 2 bases, 2 bases remained unmatched. CDR1 SGDLS and CDR2 YYNGEE come from the germline V gene. CDR3 size: 15 residues. In DNA form, the CDR3 reads TGTGCCAGCAGCGCTAGCGGGGGGATCACAGATACGCAGTATTTT. This translates into CASSASGGITDTQYF. The whole variable domain, filled in from reference TRBV9 and TRBJ2-3, reads DSGVTQTPKHLITATGQRVTLRCSPRSGDLSVYWYQQSLDQGLQFLIQYYNGEERAKGNILERFSAQQFPDLHSELNLSSLELGDSALYFCASSASGGITDTQYFGPGTRLTVL.

This chain uses TRBV7-2 with TRBJ2-5; D is unclear. Germline V gives CDR1 SGHTA, CDR2 FQGNSA. V was shortened by 7 bases and J by 0 bases, with 6 bases between the two germline ends. The CDR3 length is 12 residues. The CDR3 is CASIGYQETQYF. The CDR3 coding sequence is TGTGCCAGCATTGGGTACCAAGAGACCCAGTACTTC.

The V and J genes are TRBV4-1 and TRBJ1-2; 7 bases match TRBD1. The V gene end was trimmed by 3 bases and the J gene end by 7 bases; junction bases not matched to a gene: 5. Germline-derived CDR1 and CDR2 are MGHRA and YSYEKL. The CDR3 covers 13 residues. The CDR3 protein is CASSQNRGGGYTF. In DNA, the CDR3 is TGCGCCAGCAGCCAGAACAGGGGTGGTGGCTACACCTTC.

The chain joins TRBV5-1 to TRBJ2-2; the D is unclear. From germline, CDR1 is SGHRS and CDR2 YFSETQ. Trimming took 4 bases from V and 8 from J, leaving 6 bases between them. The length of the CDR3 is 11 residues. CDR3 in amino acids: CASSELGELFF. As DNA, the CDR3 is TGCGCCAGCAGCGAGTTAGGGGAGCTGTTTTTT.

The gene calls are TRBV4-1 and TRBJ2-7; TRBD1 matches at 10 bases. Germline values: CDR1 MGHRA, CDR2 YSYEKL. The V gene end was trimmed by 4 bases and the J gene end by 4 bases; junction bases not matched to a gene: 7. The CDR3 covers 15 residues. CDR3 sequence (DNA): TGCGCCAGCAGCCCTGTTGGGACAGGGGATTACGAGCAGTACTTC. Translated, it gives CASSPVGTGDYEQYF.

The V call is TRBV19, the J call TRBJ1-5, with D possibly matching TRBD1 (6 bases). Germline values: CDR1 LNHDA, CDR2 SQIVND (reference sequence). This CDR3 comprises 22 residues. V dropped 3 bases and J dropped 2 bases, with 32 bases sitting between them. The CDR3 DNA reads as TGTGCCAGTAGTATCTATTGGGACATTGTTTTGGGTCAAAGCCGGGGCAATCAGCCCCAGCATTTT. Amino acid sequence: CASSIYWDIVLGQSRGNQPQHF.

V is TRBV30 and J is TRBJ2-5; perhaps TRBD1 as D (5 bases). This CDR3 region has 13 residues. V was pared by 0 bases and J by 6 bases, with 11 bases between. CDR1 GTSNPN and CDR2 SVGIG come from the germline V gene (reference sequence). CDR3 loop: CAWSVLGLKTQYF. In DNA form, the CDR3 reads TGTGCCTGGAGTGTACTGGGGCTGAAGACCCAGTACTTC.

V is TRBV15 and J is TRBJ2-1, with D possibly being TRBD2 (6 bases). Trimming left V 3 bases short and J 9 bases short, with 9 bases between. Per germline, CDR1 LNHNV and CDR2 YYDKDF (reference sequence). The CDR3 runs 12 residues. The CDR3 DNA follows: TGTGCCACCAGCAGGGCAGCGGGTGAGCAGTTCTTC. It translates to CATSRAAGEQFF.

The rearrangement joins TRBV15 to TRBJ2-6; D is undetermined. The germline V gene encodes CDR1 LNHNV and CDR2 YYDKDF (reference sequence). V lost 0 bases to trimming and J lost 1 base, with 7 bases between them. The CDR3 is 16 amino acids. This CDR3 reads CATSRDLVSGANVLTF. In nucleotides, the CDR3 is TGTGCCACCAGCAGAGATTTGGTTTCTGGGGCCAACGTCCTGACTTTC.

The chain carries TRBV5-6 and TRBJ1-1; no clear D gene. Germline CDR1 and CDR2: SGHDT and YYEEEE. The CDR3 is 16 amino acids. The ends were cut back, 5 bases at V and 0 bases at J, with 17 bases in the middle. The CDR3 here is CASRPMVRQLNTEAFF. CDR3 nucleotides: TGTGCCAGCAGACCGATGGTTAGGCAATTGAACACTGAAGCTTTCTTT.

A remark on this clone: The junction does not match germline at one end; this may be a read error. V is TRBV5-1 and J is TRBJ1-1, with D perhaps TRBD1 (5 bases). CDR3 length equals 14 residues. Germline CDR1 SGHRS, CDR2 YFSETQ. The CDR3 protein is CASSQGVANAEAFF. The CDR3 DNA follows: TGCGCCAGCAGCCAAGGGGTGGCGAACGCTGAAGCTTTCTTT.

The gene calls are TRBV29-1 and TRBJ1-1; no reliable D call. Germline V CDR1 and CDR2: SQVTM, ANQGSEA. Trimming shortened V by 4 bases and J by 0 bases, and 9 bases separated the two germline ends. This CDR3 has 13 amino acids. The CDR3 sequence is CSVAMQMNTEAFF. CDR3 in DNA: TGCAGCGTTGCCATGCAGATGAACACTGAAGCTTTCTTT.

The chain links TRBV23-1 to TRBJ2-4; tentative D call: TRBD2 (5 bases). TRBV23-1 counts as an open reading frame of uncertain function. CDR3 length: 15 amino acids. Trimming cost V 2 bases and J 3 bases, with 11 bases left between them. This chain's CDR3 is CASSQRTEGKNIQYF. The CDR3 region has the DNA TGCGCCAGCAGTCAAAGAACAGAGGGCAAAAACATTCAGTACTTC.

This clone was recorded a few times. This chain uses TRBV6-4 with TRBJ2-6, with 8 nucleotides matching TRBD1. V trimming: 5 bases; J trimming: 2 bases; junction bases outside the gene matches: 2. The length of the CDR3 is 15 residues. Germline assignment: CDR1 MRHNA and CDR2 SNTAGT. The CDR3 spells CASSKDRAGANVLTF. CDR3 nucleotides: TGTGCCAGCAGTAAGGACAGGGCTGGGGCCAACGTCCTGACTTTC.

The V call is TRBV9, the J call TRBJ2-2, with no clear D. Germline CDR1 reads SGDLS; CDR2 reads YYNGEE. CDR3 length: 16 amino acids. The V and J ends lost 0 bases and 0 bases respectively, with 9 bases between them. The CDR3 nucleotides are TGTGCCAGCAGCGTAGAGGGTCCCGCGAACACCGGGGAGCTGTTTTTT. This encodes CASSVEGPANTGELFF.

This clone was detected only a few times. The gene calls are TRBV7-2 and TRBJ2-3; TRBD1 agrees at 11 bases. In germline, CDR1 is SGHTA, CDR2 FQGNSA. The CDR3 runs to 15 residues. V shed 5 bases and J 5 bases; nucleotides not matched to a gene: 6. The CDR3 sequence is CASSRPGQGEDTQYF. CDR3 in DNA: TGTGCCAGCAGCCGCCCGGGACAGGGGGAAGATACGCAGTATTTT. Drawing the rest from reference TRBV7-2 and TRBJ2-3, the complete variable domain is GAGVSQSPSNKVTEKGKDVELRCDPISGHTALYWYRQSLGQGLEFLIYFQGNSAPDKSGLPSDRFSAERTGGSVSTLTIQRTQQEDSAVYLCASSRPGQGEDTQYFGPGTRLTVL.

This chain uses TRBV5-1 with TRBJ2-3, with 11 bases lining up with TRBD2. The CDR3 has 15 amino acids. The ends lost 6 bases at V and 5 bases at J; junction bases unmatched: 8. Germline V lookup: CDR1 SGHRS, CDR2 YFSETQ. Written as DNA, the CDR3 is TGCGCCAGCACTCATTCTAGCGGGGGGAGAGATACGCAGTATTTT. As protein: CASTHSSGGRDTQYF.